This T cell receptor beta chain comes out of a study of T cell repertoires in cytomegalovirus infection (dated by TCRdb to about 2019). With respect to the entire study: The peptide stimulations were aimed at well-studied HLA-B-restricted epitopes as well as recently identified HLA-C-restricted CMV epitopes, whose presentation resists viral immunomodulation. Donor HLA type was relevant to the analysis, because carriage of CMV infection together with the matching HLA type was indicated by public TCR beta signatures. General conclusions and limits of the study: The ex vivo response was dominated by HLA-C-restricted CMV-specific TCR beta clonotypes, which also provided the single most frequent clonotype in two of eight donors. In both this cohort and an independent roughly 330-donor cohort, the cumulative frequency of public TCR beta family members distinguished carriers of CMV infection plus the relevant HLA type.

This clonotype occurred a few times. Its cognate antigen has yet to be identified. No much larger clone is present one base from it, and per-base qualities are unavailable. Sequencing relied on an Illumina HiSeq 1500. TCRdb handled the public reads itself, with Q25 trimming in fastp and clone calling in MiXCR, and kept productive beta chains. Identical CDR3 protein sequences are pooled into one entry, listed with their most common genes and DNA. The sample has about 890,000 distinct CDR3 sequences on record, approximately 31% of them singletons. About 14% of the sample is held by the ten biggest clonotypes. For CDR1 and CDR2, the germline V gene lists ENHRY and SYGVKD. Counted from cysteine to phenylalanine, this CDR3 has 14 amino acids. Kept here is only the CDR3 DNA, which spans 42 bases and is read in frame from base 1. V is reduced by 10 bases and J by 2 bases, leaving a spacing of 15 bases between them.

Taken with the paper, the label for treatment or condition translates to: in vitro stimulation with specific CMV peptide epitopes to enrich CMV-specific T cells. Recombination joined TRBV10-3 with TRBJ1-5; TRBD1 is possibly the D segment (6 matching bases). Sequencing used cultured CD8+ T cells from PBMCs, obtained from culture after CMV antigen stimulation. This sequence originates from a human donor in good health (CMV status not recorded). Some clones in this sample may be carry-over from other donors' samples. DNA sequence: TGTGCCACCCACGGAGGGGGTGGCAATCAGCCCCAGCATTTT. Its amino acids are CATHGGGGNQPQHF.